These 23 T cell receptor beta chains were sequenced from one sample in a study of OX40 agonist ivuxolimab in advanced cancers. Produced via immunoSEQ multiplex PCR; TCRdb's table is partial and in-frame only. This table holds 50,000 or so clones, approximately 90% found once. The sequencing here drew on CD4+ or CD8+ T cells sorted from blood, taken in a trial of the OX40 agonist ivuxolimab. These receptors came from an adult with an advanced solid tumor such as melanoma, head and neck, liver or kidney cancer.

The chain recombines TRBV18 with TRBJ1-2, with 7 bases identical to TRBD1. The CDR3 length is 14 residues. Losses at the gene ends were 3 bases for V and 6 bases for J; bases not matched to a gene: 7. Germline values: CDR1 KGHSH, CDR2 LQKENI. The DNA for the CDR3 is TGTGCCAGCTCACCGACAGGGAGCGTCCATGGCTACACCTTC. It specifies CASSPTGSVHGYTF. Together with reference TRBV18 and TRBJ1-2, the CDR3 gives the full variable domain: NAGVMQNPRHLVRRRGQEARLRCSPMKGHSHVYWYRQLPEEGLKFMVYLQKENIIDESGMPKERFSAEFPKEGPSILRIQQVVRGDSAAYFCASSPTGSVHGYTFGSGTRLTVV.

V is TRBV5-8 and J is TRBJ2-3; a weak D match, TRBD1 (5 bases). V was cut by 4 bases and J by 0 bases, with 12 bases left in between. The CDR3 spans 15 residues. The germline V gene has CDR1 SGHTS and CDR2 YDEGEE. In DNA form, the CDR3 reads TGTGCCAGCAGCCCCCCGACAGTTAGCACAGATACGCAGTATTTT. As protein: CASSPPTVSTDTQYF.

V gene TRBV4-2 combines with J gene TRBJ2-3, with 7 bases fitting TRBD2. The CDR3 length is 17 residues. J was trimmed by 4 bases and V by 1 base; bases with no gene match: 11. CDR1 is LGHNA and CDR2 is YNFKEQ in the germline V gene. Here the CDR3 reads CASSQVLAGLLADTQYF. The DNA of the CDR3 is TGTGCCAGCAGCCAAGTATTAGCGGGCCTATTGGCAGATACGCAGTATTTT.

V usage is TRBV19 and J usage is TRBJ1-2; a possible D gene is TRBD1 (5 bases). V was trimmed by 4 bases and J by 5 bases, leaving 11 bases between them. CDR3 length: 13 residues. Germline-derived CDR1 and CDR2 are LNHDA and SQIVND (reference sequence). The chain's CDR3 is CASSNPGKYGYTF. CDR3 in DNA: TGTGCCAGTAGTAACCCAGGGAAGTATGGCTACACCTTC. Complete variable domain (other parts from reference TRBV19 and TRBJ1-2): DGGITQSPKYLFRKEGQNVTLSCEQNLNHDAMYWYRQDPGQGLRLIYYSQIVNDFQKGDIAEGYSVSREKKESFPLTVTSAQKNPTAFYLCASSNPGKYGYTFGSGTRLTVV.

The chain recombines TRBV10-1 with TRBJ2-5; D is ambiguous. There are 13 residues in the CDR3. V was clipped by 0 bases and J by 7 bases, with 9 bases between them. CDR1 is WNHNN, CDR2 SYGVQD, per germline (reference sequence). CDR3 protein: CASSESGPGTQYF. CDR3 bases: TGCGCCAGCAGTGAGTCGGGCCCAGGGACCCAGTACTTC.

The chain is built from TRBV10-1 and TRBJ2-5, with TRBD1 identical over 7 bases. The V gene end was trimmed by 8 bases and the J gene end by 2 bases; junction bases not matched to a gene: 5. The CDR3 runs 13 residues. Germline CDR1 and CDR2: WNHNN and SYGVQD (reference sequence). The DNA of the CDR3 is TGCGCCAGCTCCTCGGGACAGCAAGAGACCCAGTACTTC. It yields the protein CASSSGQQETQYF.

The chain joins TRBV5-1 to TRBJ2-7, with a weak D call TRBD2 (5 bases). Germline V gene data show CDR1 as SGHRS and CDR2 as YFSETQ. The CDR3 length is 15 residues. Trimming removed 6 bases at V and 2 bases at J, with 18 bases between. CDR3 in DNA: TGCGCCAGCAATATCGGGGAATTTGGAACCTACGAGCAGTACTTC. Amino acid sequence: CASNIGEFGTYEQYF. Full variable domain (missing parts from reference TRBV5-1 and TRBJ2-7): KAGVTQTPRYLIKTRGQQVTLSCSPISGHRSVSWYQQTPGQGLQFLFEYFSETQRNKGNFPGRFSGRQFSNSRSEMNVSTLELGDSALYLCASNIGEFGTYEQYFGPGTRLTVT.

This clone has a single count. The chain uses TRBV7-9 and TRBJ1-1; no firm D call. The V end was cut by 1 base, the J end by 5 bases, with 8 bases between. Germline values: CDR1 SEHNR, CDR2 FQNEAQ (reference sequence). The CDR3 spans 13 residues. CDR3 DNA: TGTGCCAGCAGCTTAGTTAGGGATACTGAAGCTTTCTTT. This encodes CASSLVRDTEAFF.

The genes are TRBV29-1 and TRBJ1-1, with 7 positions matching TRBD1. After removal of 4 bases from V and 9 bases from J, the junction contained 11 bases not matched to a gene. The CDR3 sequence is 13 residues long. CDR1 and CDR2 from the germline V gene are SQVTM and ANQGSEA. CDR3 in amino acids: CSVGPPGQPKAFF. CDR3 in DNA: TGCAGCGTTGGTCCCCCGGGACAGCCGAAAGCTTTCTTT.

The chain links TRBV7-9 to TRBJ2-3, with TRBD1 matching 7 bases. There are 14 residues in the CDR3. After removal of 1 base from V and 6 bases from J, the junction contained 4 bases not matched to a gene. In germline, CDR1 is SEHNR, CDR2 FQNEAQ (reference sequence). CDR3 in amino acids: CASSLEGARDTQYF. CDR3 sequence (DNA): TGTGCCAGCAGCTTAGAGGGGGCGAGGGATACGCAGTATTTT.

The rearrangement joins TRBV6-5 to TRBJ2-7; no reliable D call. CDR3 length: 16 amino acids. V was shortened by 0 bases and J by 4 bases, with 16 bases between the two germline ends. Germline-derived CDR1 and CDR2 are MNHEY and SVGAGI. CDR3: CASSYSLRGIVYEQYF. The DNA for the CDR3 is TGTGCCAGCAGTTACTCCCTAAGAGGTATCGTTTACGAGCAGTACTTC.

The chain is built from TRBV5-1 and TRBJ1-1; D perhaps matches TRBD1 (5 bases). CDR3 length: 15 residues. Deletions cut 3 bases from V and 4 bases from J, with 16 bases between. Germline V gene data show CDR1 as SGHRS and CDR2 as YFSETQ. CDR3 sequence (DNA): TGCGCCAGCAGCTCCGGGACCCTAAGGGGCACTGAAGCTTTCTTT. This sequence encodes CASSSGTLRGTEAFF.

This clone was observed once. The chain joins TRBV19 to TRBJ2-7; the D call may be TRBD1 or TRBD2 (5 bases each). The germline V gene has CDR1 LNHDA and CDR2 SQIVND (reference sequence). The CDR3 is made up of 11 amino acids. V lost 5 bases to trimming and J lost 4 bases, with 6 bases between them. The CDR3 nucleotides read TGTGCCAGTAGTGAGGGGTACGAGCAGTACTTC. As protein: CASSEGYEQYF.

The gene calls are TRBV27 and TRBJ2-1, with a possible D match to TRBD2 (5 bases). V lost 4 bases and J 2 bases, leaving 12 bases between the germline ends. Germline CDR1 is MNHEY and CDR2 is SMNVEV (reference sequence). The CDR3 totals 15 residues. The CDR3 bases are TGTGCCAGCAGTTGGGTAGCGTATACCTACAATGAGCAGTTCTTC. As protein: CASSWVAYTYNEQFF.

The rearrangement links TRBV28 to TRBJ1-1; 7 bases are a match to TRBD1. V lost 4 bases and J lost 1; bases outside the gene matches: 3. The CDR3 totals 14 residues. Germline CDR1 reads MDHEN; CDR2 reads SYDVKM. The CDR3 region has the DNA TGTGCCAGCAGTTCGACAGGGAGGAACACTGAAGCTTTCTTT. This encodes CASSSTGRNTEAFF. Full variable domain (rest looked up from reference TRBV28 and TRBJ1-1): DVKVTQSSRYLVKRTGEKVFLECVQDMDHENMFWYRQDPGLGLRLIYFSYDVKMKEKGDIPEGYSVSREKKERFSLILESASTNQTSMYLCASSSTGRNTEAFFGQGTRLTVV.

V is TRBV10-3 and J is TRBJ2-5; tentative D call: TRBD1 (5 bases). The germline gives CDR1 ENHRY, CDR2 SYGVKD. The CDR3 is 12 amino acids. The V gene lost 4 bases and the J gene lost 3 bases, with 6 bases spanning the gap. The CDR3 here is CAISAREETQYF. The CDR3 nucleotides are TGTGCCATCAGTGCCAGGGAAGAGACCCAGTACTTC.

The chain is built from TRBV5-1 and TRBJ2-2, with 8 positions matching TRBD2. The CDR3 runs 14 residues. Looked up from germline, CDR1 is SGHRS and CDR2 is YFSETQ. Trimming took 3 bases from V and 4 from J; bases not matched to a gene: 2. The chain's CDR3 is CASSSLAGTGELFF. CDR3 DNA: TGCGCCAGCAGCTCCCTAGCGGGCACCGGGGAGCTGTTTTTT.

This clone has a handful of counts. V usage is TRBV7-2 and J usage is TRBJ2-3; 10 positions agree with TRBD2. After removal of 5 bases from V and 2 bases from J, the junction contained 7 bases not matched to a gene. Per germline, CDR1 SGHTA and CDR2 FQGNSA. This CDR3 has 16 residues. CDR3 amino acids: CASSRQTSGFTDTQYF. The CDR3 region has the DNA TGTGCCAGCAGCCGTCAGACTAGCGGGTTCACAGATACGCAGTATTTT.

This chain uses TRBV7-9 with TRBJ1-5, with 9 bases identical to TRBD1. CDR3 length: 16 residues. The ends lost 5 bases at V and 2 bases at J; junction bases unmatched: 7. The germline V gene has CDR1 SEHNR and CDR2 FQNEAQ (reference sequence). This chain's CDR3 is CASSQGQGRGNQPQHF. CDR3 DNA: TGTGCCAGCAGCCAGGGACAGGGTAGGGGCAATCAGCCCCAGCATTTT. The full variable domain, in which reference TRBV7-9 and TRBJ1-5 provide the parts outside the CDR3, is DTGVSQNPRHKITKRGQNVTFRCDPISEHNRLYWYRQTLGQGPEFLTYFQNEAQLEKSRLLSDRFSAERPKGSFSTLEIQRTEQGDSAMYLCASSQGQGRGNQPQHFGDGTRLSIL.

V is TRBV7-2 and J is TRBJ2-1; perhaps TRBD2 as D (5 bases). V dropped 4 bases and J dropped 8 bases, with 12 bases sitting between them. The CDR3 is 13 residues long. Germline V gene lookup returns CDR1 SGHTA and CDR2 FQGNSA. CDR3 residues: CASSSELEDEQFF. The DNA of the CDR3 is TGTGCCAGCAGCTCCGAACTAGAAGATGAGCAGTTCTTC.

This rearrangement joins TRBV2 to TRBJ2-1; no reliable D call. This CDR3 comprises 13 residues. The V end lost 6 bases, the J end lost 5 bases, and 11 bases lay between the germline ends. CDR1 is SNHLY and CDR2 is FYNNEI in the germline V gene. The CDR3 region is CASRYQGNNEQFF. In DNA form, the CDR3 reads TGTGCCAGCAGGTATCAAGGTAACAATGAGCAGTTCTTC.

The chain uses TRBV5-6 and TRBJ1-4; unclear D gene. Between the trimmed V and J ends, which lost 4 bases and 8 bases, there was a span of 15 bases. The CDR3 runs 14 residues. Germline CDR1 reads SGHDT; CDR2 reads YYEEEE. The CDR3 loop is CASSHWARVEKLFF. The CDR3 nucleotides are TGTGCCAGCAGCCACTGGGCCCGGGTCGAAAAACTGTTTTTT. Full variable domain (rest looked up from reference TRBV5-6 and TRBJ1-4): DAGVTQSPTHLIKTRGQQVTLRCSPKSGHDTVSWYQQALGQGPQFIFQYYEEEERQRGNFPDRFSGHQFPNYSSELNVNALLLGDSALYLCASSHWARVEKLFFGSGTQLSVL.

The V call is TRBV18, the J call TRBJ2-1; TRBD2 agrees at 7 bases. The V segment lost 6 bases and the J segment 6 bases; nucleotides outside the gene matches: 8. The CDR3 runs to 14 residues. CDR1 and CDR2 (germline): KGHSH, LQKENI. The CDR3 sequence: CASSRRGGGNEQFF. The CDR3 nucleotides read TGTGCCAGCTCCCGAAGGGGCGGGGGCAATGAGCAGTTCTTC.